Described below is a single T cell receptor (beta chain) sequence and its context. Its antigen is as yet unknown. Germline V lookup: CDR1 SQVTM, CDR2 ANQGSEA. CDR3 length: 13 residues. Triplicate sorting captured a few hundred thousand cells each from every CD8+ T cell subset. This entry belongs to a study of CXCR3-negative and CXCR3-positive naive CD8 T cells. Points from the study as a whole: CXCR3-positive naive cells had more hydrophobic TRB CDR3s than CXCR3-negative naive cells.

All TRB cDNA libraries came from 5' RACE performed with UMI labels. TCRdb re-called the 5' RACE reads, yielding one record per CDR3 amino acid sequence without DNA. Recorded for this sample: approximately 130,000 distinct CDR3 sequences. The clonotype comes from a human donor in good health. Some clones in this sample may be carry-over from other donors' samples. The sequenced material came from naive CXCR3+ CD8+ T cells from blood. As for subset: CD45RO-CCR7+CD27+CD95- naive CD8+ T cells expressing CXCR3 (TNR3+). The chain joins TRBV29-1 to TRBJ2-1; TCRdb designates TRBD1, a call that cannot be tested without DNA. The CDR3 protein is CSYGDRGYNEQFF.